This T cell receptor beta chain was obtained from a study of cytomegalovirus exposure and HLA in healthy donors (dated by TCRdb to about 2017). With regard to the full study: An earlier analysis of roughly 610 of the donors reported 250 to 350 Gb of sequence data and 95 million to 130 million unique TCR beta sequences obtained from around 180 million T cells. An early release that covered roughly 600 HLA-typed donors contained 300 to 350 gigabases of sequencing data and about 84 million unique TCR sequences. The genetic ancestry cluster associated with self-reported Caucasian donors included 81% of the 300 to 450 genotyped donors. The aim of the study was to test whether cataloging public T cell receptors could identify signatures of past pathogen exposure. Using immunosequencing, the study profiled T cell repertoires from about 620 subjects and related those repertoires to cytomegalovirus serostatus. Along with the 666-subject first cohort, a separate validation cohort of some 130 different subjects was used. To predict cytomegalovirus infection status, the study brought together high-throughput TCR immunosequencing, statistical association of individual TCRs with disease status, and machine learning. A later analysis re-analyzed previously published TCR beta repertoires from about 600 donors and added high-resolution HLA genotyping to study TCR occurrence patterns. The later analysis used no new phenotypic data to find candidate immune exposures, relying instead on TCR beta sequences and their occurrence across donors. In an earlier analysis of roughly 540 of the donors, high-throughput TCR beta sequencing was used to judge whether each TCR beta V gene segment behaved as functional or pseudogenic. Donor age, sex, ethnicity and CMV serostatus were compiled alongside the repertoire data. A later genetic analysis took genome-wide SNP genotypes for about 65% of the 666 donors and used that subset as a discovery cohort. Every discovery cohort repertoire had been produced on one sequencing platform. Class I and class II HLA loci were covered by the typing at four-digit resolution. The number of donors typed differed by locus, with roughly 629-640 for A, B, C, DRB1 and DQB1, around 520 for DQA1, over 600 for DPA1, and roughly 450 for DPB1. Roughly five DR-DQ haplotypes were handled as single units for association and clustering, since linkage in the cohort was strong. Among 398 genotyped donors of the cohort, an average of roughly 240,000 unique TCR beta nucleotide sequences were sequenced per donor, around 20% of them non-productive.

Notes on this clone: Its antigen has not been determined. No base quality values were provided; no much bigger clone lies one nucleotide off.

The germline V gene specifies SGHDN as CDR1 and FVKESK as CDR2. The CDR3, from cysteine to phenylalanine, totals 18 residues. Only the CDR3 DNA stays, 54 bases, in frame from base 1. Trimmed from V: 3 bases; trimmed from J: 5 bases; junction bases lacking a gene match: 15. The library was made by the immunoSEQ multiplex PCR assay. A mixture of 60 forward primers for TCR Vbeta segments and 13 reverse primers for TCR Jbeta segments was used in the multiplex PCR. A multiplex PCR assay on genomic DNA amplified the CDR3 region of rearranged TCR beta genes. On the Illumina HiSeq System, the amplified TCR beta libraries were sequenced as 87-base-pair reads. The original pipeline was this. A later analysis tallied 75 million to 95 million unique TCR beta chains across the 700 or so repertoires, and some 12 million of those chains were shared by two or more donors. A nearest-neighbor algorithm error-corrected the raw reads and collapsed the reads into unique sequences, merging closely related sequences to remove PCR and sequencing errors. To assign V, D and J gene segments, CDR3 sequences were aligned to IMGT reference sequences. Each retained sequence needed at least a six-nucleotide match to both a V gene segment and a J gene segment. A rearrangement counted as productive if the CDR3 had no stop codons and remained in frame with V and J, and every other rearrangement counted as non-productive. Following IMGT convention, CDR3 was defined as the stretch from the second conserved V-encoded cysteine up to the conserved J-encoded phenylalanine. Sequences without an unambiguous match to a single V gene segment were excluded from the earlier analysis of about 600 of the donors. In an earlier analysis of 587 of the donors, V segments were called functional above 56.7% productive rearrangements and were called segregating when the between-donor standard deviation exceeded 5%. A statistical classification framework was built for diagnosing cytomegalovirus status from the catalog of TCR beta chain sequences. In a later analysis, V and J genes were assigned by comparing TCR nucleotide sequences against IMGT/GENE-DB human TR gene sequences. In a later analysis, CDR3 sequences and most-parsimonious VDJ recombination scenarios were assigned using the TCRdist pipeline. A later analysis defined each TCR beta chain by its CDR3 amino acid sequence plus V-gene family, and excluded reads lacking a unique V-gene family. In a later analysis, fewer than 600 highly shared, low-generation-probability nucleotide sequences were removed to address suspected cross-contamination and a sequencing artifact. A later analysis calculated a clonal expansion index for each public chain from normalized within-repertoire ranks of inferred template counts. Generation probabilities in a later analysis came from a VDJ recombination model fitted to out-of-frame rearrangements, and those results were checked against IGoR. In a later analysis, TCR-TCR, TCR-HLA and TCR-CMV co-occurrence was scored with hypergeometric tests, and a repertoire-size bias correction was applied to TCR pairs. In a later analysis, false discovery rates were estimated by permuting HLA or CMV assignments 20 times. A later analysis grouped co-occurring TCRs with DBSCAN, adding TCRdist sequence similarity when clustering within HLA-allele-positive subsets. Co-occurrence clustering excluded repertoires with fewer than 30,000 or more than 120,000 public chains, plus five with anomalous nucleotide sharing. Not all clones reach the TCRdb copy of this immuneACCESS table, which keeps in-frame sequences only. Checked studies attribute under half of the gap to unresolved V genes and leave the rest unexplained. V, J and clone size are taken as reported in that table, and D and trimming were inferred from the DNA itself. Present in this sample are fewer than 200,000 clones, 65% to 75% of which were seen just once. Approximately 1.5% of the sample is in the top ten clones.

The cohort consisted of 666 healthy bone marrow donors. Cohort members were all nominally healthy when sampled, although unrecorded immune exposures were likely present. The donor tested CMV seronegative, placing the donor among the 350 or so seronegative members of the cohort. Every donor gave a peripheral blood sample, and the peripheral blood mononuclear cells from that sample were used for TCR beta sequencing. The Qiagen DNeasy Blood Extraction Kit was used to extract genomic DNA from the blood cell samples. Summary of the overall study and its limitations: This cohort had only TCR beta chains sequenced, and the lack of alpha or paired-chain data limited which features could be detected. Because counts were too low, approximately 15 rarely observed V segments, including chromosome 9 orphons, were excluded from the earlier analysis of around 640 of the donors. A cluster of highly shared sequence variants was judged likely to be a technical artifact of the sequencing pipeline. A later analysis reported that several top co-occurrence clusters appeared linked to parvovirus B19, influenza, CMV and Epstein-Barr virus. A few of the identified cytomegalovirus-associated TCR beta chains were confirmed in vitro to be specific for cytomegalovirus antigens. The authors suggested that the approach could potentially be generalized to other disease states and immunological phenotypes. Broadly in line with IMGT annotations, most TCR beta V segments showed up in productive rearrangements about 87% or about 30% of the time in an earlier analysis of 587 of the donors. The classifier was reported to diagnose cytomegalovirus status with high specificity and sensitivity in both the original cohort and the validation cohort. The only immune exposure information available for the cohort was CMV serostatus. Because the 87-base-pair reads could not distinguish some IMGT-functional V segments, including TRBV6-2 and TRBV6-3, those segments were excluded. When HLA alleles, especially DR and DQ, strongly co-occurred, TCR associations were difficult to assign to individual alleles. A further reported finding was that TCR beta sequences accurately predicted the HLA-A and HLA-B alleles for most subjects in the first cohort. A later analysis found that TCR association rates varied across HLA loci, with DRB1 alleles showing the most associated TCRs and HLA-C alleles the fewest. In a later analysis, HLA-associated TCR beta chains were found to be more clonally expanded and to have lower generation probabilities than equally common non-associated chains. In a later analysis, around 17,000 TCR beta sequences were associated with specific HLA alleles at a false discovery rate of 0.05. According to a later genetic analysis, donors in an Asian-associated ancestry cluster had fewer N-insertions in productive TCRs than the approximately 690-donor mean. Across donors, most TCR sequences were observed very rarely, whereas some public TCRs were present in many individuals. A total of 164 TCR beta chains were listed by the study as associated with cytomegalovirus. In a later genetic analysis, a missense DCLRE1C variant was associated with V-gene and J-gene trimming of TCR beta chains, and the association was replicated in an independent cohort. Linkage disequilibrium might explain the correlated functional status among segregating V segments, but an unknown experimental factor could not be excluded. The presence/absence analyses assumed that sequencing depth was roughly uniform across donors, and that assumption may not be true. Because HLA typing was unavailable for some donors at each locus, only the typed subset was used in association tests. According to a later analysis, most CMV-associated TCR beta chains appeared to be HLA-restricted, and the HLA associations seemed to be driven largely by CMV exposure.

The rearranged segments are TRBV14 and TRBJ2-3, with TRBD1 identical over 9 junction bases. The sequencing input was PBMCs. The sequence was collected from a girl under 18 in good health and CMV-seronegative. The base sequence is TGTGCCAGCAGCCAGGCGGGACAGGGCCTTCGGTTGGGAGATACGCAGTATTTT. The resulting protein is CASSQAGQGLRLGDTQYF.